The source of this TCR beta chain is a study of beta chain features in type 1 diabetes. About the study: Patients did not differ from healthy donors in age, gender or cell yield. In all, 107,917,701 sorted cells from all samples were analyzed.

Study-wide results and limits: Shorter TCRB CDR3s, moderately but significantly so, marked every one of the four CD4+ subsets in Type 1 diabetes patients. A pattern of fewer insertions and more deletions at VDJ junctions was seen in type 1 diabetes patients.

Looked up from germline, CDR1 is SGHRS and CDR2 is YFSETQ. V shed 2 bases and J shed 5 bases, with 11 bases lying between them. This CDR3 region has 14 residues. Every isolated RNA sample was fully reverse transcribed, so sequencing captured expressed TCRB transcripts. Sequencing used immunoSEQ multiplex PCR; TCRdb keeps in-frame clones, though not all of them. The sample lists fewer than 45,000 clones, about 64% seen once, with around 2% in the top ten. Of note for this clone: Its specificity is unknown.

This chain uses TRBV5-1 with TRBJ2-1; a weak D match, TRBD1 (6 bases). This receptor was taken from a woman younger than 45 in good health. Sample: Tregs from blood. CDR3 residues: CASSLQGRNNEQFF. The CDR3 bases are TGCGCCAGCAGCTTACAGGGTCGGAACAATGAGCAGTTCTTC.